This T cell receptor beta chain emerged from a study of blood T cell repertoires in COVID-19. Background on the study: Sites across the United States, Italy and Spain contributed samples from acute and convalescent COVID-19. From T cells, B-cell-depleted T cells, or PBMCs came the material, which was cDNA or gDNA.

In the authors' methods: Nucleated cell number was recorded as an estimate derived from reference gene primer amplification. Assay: immunoSEQ multiplex PCR; the TCRdb copy retains only in-frame clones and omits some. V and J calls plus clone size are reproduced from that table; the DNA served to infer D and trimming. Among about 300,000 clones listed, approximately 90% were seen once. The germline V gene encodes CDR1 MNHEY and CDR2 SVGEGT. Trimming removed 6 bases from V and 0 bases from J, with 21 bases in between. The CDR3 loop spans 19 amino acids. The source is a man younger than 35 with active or convalescent COVID-19. This chain joins TRBV6-2 or TRBV6-3 and TRBJ1-6, with a tentative D call TRBD1 (6 bases). Material for sequencing was peripheral blood. CDR3 loop: CASSRFWTDLSSYNSPLHF. The CDR3, as DNA: TGTGCCAGCAGCCGATTTTGGACAGATTTAAGCTCCTATAATTCACCCCTCCACTTT.